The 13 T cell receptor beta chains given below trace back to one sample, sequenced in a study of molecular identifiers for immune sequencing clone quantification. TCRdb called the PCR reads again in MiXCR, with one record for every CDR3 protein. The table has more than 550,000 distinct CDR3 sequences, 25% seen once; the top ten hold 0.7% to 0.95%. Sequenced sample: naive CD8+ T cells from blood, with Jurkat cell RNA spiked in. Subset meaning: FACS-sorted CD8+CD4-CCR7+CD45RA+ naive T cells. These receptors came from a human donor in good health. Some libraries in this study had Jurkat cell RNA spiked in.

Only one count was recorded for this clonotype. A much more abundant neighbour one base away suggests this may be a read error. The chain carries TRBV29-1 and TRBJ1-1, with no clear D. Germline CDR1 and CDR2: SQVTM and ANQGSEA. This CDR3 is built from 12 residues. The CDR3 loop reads CSVEVISLEALF. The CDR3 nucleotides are TGCAGCGTTGAAGTGATCAGCCTTGAAGCTCTCTTT.

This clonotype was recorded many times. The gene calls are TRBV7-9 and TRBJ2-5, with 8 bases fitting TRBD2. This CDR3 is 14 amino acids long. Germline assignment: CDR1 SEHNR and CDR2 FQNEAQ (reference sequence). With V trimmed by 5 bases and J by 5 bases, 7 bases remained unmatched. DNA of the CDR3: TGTGCCAGCAGCCCCGCGGGGGGAGTTGAGACCCAGTACTTC. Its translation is CASSPAGGVETQYF. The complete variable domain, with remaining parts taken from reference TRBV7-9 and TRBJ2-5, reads DTGVSQNPRHKITKRGQNVTFRCDPISEHNRLYWYRQTLGQGPEFLTYFQNEAQLEKSRLLSDRFSAERPKGSFSTLEIQRTEQGDSAMYLCASSPAGGVETQYFGPGTRLLVL.

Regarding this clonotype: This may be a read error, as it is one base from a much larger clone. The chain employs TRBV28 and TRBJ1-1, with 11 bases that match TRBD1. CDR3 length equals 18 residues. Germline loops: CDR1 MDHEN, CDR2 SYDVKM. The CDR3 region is CAGSLGTKDRGPNTEAFF. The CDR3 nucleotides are TGTGCCGGCAGTTTAGGGACTAAGGACAGGGGGCCGAACACTGAAGCTTTCTTT.

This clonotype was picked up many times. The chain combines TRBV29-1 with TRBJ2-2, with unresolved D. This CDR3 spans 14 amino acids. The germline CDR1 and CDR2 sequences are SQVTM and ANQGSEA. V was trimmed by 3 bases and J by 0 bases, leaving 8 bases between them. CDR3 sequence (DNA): TGCAGCGTTGAGTACCCGACGAACACCGGGGAGCTGTTTTTT. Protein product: CSVEYPTNTGELFF.

The CDR3 reads CASSQKVDGRGNTEAFF. CDR3 nucleotides: TGCGCCAGCAGCCAGAAGGTGGACGGACGGGGAAACACTGAAGCTTTCTTT. This chain connects TRBV4-1 to TRBJ1-1; D not resolved. Trimming took off 3 bases at V and 2 bases at J, with 19 bases between the two ends. The CDR3 is 17 residues long. Germline V gives CDR1 MGHRA, CDR2 YSYEKL.

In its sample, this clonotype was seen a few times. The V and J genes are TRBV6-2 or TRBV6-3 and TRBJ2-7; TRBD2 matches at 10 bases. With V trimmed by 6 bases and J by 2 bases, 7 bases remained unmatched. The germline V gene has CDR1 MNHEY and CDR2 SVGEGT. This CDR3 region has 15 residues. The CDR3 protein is CASSYGTSEAYEQYF. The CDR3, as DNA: TGTGCCAGCAGCTACGGGACTAGCGAGGCCTACGAGCAGTACTTC.

CDR3 sequence: CASSLDFASSGETQYF. DNA of the CDR3: TGTGCCAGCAGCTTAGATTTCGCCAGCTCCGGGGAGACCCAGTACTTC. The V gene is TRBV7-6, the J gene TRBJ2-5; D is uncertain. Germline V gene sequence: CDR1 SGHVS, CDR2 FNYEAQ. Trimming left V 1 base short and J 5 bases short, with 17 bases between. The CDR3 consists of 16 residues.

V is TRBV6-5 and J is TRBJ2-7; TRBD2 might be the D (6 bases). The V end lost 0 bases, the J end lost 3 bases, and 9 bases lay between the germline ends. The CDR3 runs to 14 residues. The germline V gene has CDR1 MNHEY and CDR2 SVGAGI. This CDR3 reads CASSYSAGGYEQYF. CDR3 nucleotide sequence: TGTGCCAGCAGTTACTCAGCCGGGGGCTACGAGCAGTACTTC.

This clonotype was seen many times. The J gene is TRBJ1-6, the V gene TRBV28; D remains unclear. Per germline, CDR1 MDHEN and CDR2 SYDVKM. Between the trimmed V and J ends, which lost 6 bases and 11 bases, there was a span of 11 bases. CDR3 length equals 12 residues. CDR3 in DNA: TGTGCCAGCAGCCCCGAGAGTGCACCCCTCCACTTT. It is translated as CASSPESAPLHF.

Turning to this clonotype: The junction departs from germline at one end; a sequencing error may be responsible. CDR3 residues: CAGSTPRGTGNTEAFF. The CDR3 DNA sequence: TGTGCCGGCAGCACCCCTCGCGGGACAGGGAACACTGAAGCTTTCTTT. The chain carries TRBV7-2 and TRBJ1-1, with 8 bases identical to TRBD1. Germline V gene sequence: CDR1 SGHTA, CDR2 FQGNSA. The CDR3 has 16 amino acids.

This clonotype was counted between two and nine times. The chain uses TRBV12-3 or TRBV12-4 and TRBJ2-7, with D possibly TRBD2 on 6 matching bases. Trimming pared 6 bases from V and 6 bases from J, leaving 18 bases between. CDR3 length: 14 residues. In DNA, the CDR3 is TGTGCCAGCAGCCCCGGGGGTATTGGTATCGAGCAGTACTTC. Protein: CASSPGGIGIEQYF.

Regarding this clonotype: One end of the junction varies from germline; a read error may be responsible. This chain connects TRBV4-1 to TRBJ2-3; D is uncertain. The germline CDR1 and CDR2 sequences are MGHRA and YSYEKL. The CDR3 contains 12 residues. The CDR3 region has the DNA TGCGCCAGCAGCCCCGGAACAGATACGCAGTGTTTT. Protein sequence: CASSPGTDTQCF.

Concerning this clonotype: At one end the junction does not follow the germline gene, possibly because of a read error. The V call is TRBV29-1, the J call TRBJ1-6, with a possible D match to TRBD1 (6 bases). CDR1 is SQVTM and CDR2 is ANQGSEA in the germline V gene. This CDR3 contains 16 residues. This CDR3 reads CSVDDRLDSYDSPLHF. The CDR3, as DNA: TGCAGCGTAGACGACAGGCTGGACTCCTATGATTCACCCCTCCACTTT.